This T cell receptor beta chain was obtained from a study of cytomegalovirus exposure and HLA in healthy donors. Whole-study results and caveats: Subsequent analysis showed first-cohort TCR clusters tending to co-occur in some 110 validation repertoires.

V trimming: 5 bases; J trimming: 9 bases; junction bases outside the gene matches: 9. The CDR3 contains 14 residues. Germline CDR1 reads MNHEY; CDR2 reads SMNVEV (reference sequence). Method: immunoSEQ multiplex PCR; TCRdb's copy keeps in-frame clones and lacks some. This sample has about 310,000 clones, with 88% found just once. For this clone: Its antigen is as yet unknown.

This rearrangement joins TRBV27 to TRBJ1-5; 8 bases fit TRBD1. Sequencing was done on a sample of PBMCs. The sequence was collected from a man aged 30-40 years in good health and CMV-seronegative. The CDR3 DNA is TGTGCCAGCAGTCCCGGACAGGGATATGGGCCCCAGCATTTT. Translation gives CASSPGQGYGPQHF.